This TCR beta chain was found in a study of cytomegalovirus exposure and HLA in healthy donors. Germline V lookup: CDR1 MDHEN, CDR2 SYDVKM. The CDR3 contains 15 residues. The V gene lost 5 bases and the J gene lost 5 bases, with 17 bases spanning the gap. The study ran its PCR with 60 Vbeta and 13 Jbeta primers. Clones were read by immunoSEQ multiplex PCR, and TCRdb kept only the in-frame ones, dropping some. Among about 100,000 clones listed, 76% were seen once. This clonotype was sampled from an older woman in good health and CMV-seropositive. What was sequenced was PBMCs. V and J are TRBV28 and TRBJ2-3; the D gene is possibly TRBD2 (5 bases). The CDR3 coding sequence is TGTGCCAGCAGTCCCGATCGGGCGGGTGAAGATACGCAGTATTTT. As protein: CASSPDRAGEDTQYF.